A single sample is the source of the 22 T cell receptor beta chains below, sequenced in a study of blood T cells in healthy people across ages. Then a second PCR, running roughly 7 to 12 cycles, was carried out with a sample-barcoded 5' primer and a J-beta primer mix. A single record per CDR3 protein comes from TCRdb applying MiXCR to the 5' RACE reads. The top ten hold approximately 2.1% of the sample, which has roughly 2 million distinct CDR3 sequences, roughly 49% seen once. Sequencing was carried out using blood. The receptors were sampled from a woman aged 40-49 years in good health.

The chain uses TRBV11-2 and TRBJ2-1, with TRBD2 matching 11 bases. The J segment lost 1 base and the V segment lost 4 bases, leaving 3 bases of the junction unmatched. CDR3 length: 16 amino acids. CDR1 and CDR2 from the germline V gene are SGHAT and FQNNGV. This chain's CDR3 is CASSSRTSGSYNEQFF. Here the CDR3 DNA reads TGTGCCAGCAGCTCTAGGACTAGCGGGTCCTACAATGAGCAGTTCTTC.

This clonotype showed up just once. Here the CDR3 reads CATSRGTGDFHGYTF. CDR3 bases: TGTGCCACCAGCAGGGGGACAGGGGATTTCCATGGCTACACCTTC. V is TRBV15 and J is TRBJ1-2, with 10 bases fitting TRBD1. CDR1 LNHNV and CDR2 YYDKDF come from the germline V gene (reference sequence). With V trimmed by 3 bases and J by 6 bases, 7 bases remained unmatched. The CDR3 is made up of 15 amino acids.

The chain has TRBV5-1 and TRBJ1-5, with a tentative D call TRBD1 (6 bases). Per germline, CDR1 SGHRS and CDR2 YFSETQ. Trimming stripped 1 base from V and 6 bases from J, with 14 bases between. The CDR3 spans 15 residues. The CDR3 region has the DNA TGCGCCAGCAGCTTGAGATCAGGGGACGGTCAGCCCCAGCATTTT. It translates to CASSLRSGDGQPQHF. Combining the CDR3 with reference TRBV5-1 and TRBJ1-5 gives the whole variable domain KAGVTQTPRYLIKTRGQQVTLSCSPISGHRSVSWYQQTPGQGLQFLFEYFSETQRNKGNFPGRFSGRQFSNSRSEMNVSTLELGDSALYLCASSLRSGDGQPQHFGDGTRLSIL.

The sample holds one count of this clonotype. The rearrangement links TRBV2 to TRBJ1-2, with D unresolved. The germline gives CDR1 SNHLY, CDR2 FYNNEI. The CDR3 spans 15 residues. V was trimmed by 0 bases and J by 8 bases, leaving 16 bases between them. The CDR3 reads CASSEARWAAGGYTF. CDR3 DNA sequence: TGTGCCAGCAGTGAAGCGCGGTGGGCGGCCGGGGGCTACACCTTC.

This clonotype showed up just a few times. The chain employs TRBV4-2 and TRBJ2-5; 9 nucleotides agree with TRBD2. J gave up 1 base and V 4 bases, and 7 bases lay outside the gene matches. CDR3 size: 16 residues. In germline, CDR1 is LGHNA, CDR2 YNFKEQ. The chain's CDR3 is CASSPLAGISQETQYF. CDR3 DNA: TGTGCCAGCAGCCCGCTAGCGGGGATCTCCCAAGAGACCCAGTACTTC.

This clonotype was counted once. The chain employs TRBV7-2 and TRBJ2-7; TRBD2 agrees at 7 bases. The J call is in doubt because the DNA end fits TRBJ2-5 better. Germline values: CDR1 SGHTA, CDR2 FQGNSA. CDR3 size: 15 residues. The CDR3 here is CASSPSGLVSETQYF. The CDR3 DNA sequence: TGTGCCAGCAGCCCCTCCGGACTAGTCAGCGAGACCCAGTACTTC.

V gene TRBV6-2 or TRBV6-3 combines with J gene TRBJ1-5, with 10 nucleotides matching TRBD1. The germline CDR1 and CDR2 sequences are MNHEY and SVGEGT. The V and J ends lost 6 bases and 7 bases, in that order; junction bases with no gene match: 9. The CDR3 consists of 15 residues. CDR3 in DNA: TGTGCCAGCAGACCCGGGACAGGGGAGGGCCAGCCCCAGCATTTT. It codes for CASRPGTGEGQPQHF.

The chain is built from TRBV6-5 and TRBJ2-1; possibly TRBD2 for D (7 bases). V was shortened by 10 bases and J by 4 bases, with 17 bases between the two germline ends. The CDR3 is made up of 14 amino acids. Germline-derived CDR1 and CDR2 are MNHEY and SVGAGI. CDR3 loop: CATGVGGRYNEQFF. In nucleotides, the CDR3 is TGTGCCACCGGAGTGGGGGGGCGTTACAATGAGCAGTTCTTC.

The rearrangement uses TRBV7-9 and TRBJ2-5; maybe TRBD2 (5 bases). The germline CDR1 and CDR2 sequences are SEHNR and FQNEAQ (reference sequence). V gave up 0 bases and J gave up 3 bases, with 14 bases separating them. The CDR3 is 16 amino acids. The CDR3 nucleotides are TGTGCCAGCAGCTTAGCGTGGGAGAGGAGAAAAGAGACCCAGTACTTC. Its protein product is CASSLAWERRKETQYF.

J is TRBJ2-5 and V is TRBV29-1; D gene uncertain. Germline CDR1 SQVTM, CDR2 ANQGSEA. The CDR3 sequence is 13 residues long. Trimming removed 3 bases at V and 1 base at J, with 9 bases between. CDR3 loop: CSVEDDPQETQYF. The CDR3 nucleotides read TGCAGCGTTGAGGACGACCCCCAAGAGACCCAGTACTTC.

V gene TRBV29-1 combines with J gene TRBJ2-4; 8 nucleotides match TRBD1. V shed 2 bases and J 8 bases; nucleotides not matched to a gene: 2. Germline V gene lookup returns CDR1 SQVTM and CDR2 ANQGSEA. There are 12 residues in the CDR3. The CDR3 region is CSVEQGADIQYF. The DNA for the CDR3 is TGCAGCGTTGAACAGGGGGCGGACATTCAGTACTTC. Combining the CDR3 with reference TRBV29-1 and TRBJ2-4 gives the whole variable domain SAVISQKPSRDICQRGTSLTIQCQVDSQVTMMFWYRQQPGQSLTLIATANQGSEATYESGFVIDKFPISRPNLTFSTLTVSNMSPEDSSIYLCSVEQGADIQYFGAGTRLSVL.

This clonotype was counted between two and nine times. The CDR3 loop reads CASSLLEQVLYSNQPQHF. CDR3 coding DNA: TGTGCCAGCAGTTTGTTGGAACAGGTTCTGTATAGCAATCAGCCCCAGCATTTT. This chain connects TRBV28 to TRBJ1-5, with D tentatively TRBD1 (5 bases). V was shortened by 3 bases and J by 0 bases, with 18 bases between the two germline ends. Germline V gene sequence: CDR1 MDHEN, CDR2 SYDVKM. The CDR3 contains 18 residues.

The chain employs TRBV7-6 and TRBJ2-1; TRBD2 might be the D (6 bases). With 5 bases removed from V and 4 bases from J, the gap between germline ends came to 18 bases. Germline V lookup: CDR1 SGHVS, CDR2 FNYEAQ. The CDR3 is 16 residues long. The CDR3 DNA reads as TGTGCCAGCAGCGTCCGACTAGGAGACTCATACAATGAGCAGTTCTTC. Protein sequence: CASSVRLGDSYNEQFF.

V is TRBV7-2 and J is TRBJ1-6, with D unclear. Between the trimmed V and J ends, which lost 7 bases and 3 bases, there was a span of 16 bases. The CDR3 has 16 residues. In germline, CDR1 is SGHTA, CDR2 FQGNSA. The CDR3 loop reads CASTTSGGNYNSPLHF. The DNA of the CDR3 is TGTGCCAGCACCACCTCAGGAGGGAACTATAATTCACCCCTCCACTTT.

The chain employs TRBV3-1 and TRBJ1-4; the D gene is possibly TRBD1 (5 bases). Trimming stripped 3 bases from V and 8 bases from J, with 25 bases between. The germline V gene has CDR1 LGHDT and CDR2 YNNKEL (reference sequence). The CDR3 totals 18 residues. The CDR3 sequence: CASSHKSNRRGIKEKLFF. DNA of the CDR3: TGTGCCAGCAGCCATAAATCGAACCGAAGGGGTATAAAGGAAAAACTGTTTTTT.

The chain couples TRBV2 to TRBJ2-7; maybe TRBD2 (5 bases). With 6 bases removed from V and 2 bases from J, the gap between germline ends came to 17 bases. Germline CDR1 is SNHLY and CDR2 is FYNNEI. This CDR3 is 15 amino acids long. CDR3 in DNA: TGTGCCAGCAGAAAAGGACTTCCCGGTCCCTACGAGCAGTACTTC. Translation: CASRKGLPGPYEQYF.

Of note for this clonotype: A single base separates this from a much larger clone, so it may be a read error. This rearrangement joins TRBV7-2 to TRBJ2-5; D may be TRBD1 or TRBD2 (5 bases each). The CDR3 sequence is 13 residues long. V was pared by 6 bases and J by 11 bases, with 19 bases between. The germline CDR1 and CDR2 sequences are SGHTA and FQGNSA. CDR3: CASRSARGGEQYF. CDR3 nucleotides: TGTGCCAGCAGATCGGCTCGTGGGGGTGAGCAGTACTTC.

This chain uses TRBV20-1 with TRBJ1-2; 9 bases line up with TRBD1. Germline CDR1 DFQATT, CDR2 SNEGSKA (reference sequence). The CDR3 has 13 amino acids. CDR3 in amino acids: CRAPEQGAVGYTF. As DNA, the CDR3 is TGCAGGGCCCCCGAACAGGGGGCAGTTGGCTACACCTTC.

The gene calls are TRBV20-1 and TRBJ2-3; D gene uncertain. The CDR3 runs 13 residues. Per the germline V gene, CDR1 is DFQATT and CDR2 is SNEGSKA (reference sequence). Trimming pared 6 bases from V and 4 bases from J, leaving 14 bases between. The CDR3 protein is CSADSNWADTQYF. CDR3 nucleotide sequence: TGCAGTGCCGATTCGAACTGGGCAGATACGCAGTATTTT.

This clonotype was observed a handful of times. The gene calls are TRBV7-2 and TRBJ1-2, with a weak D call TRBD1 (5 bases). Trimming removed 0 bases at V and 3 bases at J, with 11 bases between. Looked up from germline, CDR1 is SGHTA and CDR2 is FQGNSA. This CDR3 has 15 residues. CDR3 bases: TGTGCCAGCAGCTTAGCCGTGGGGCGGGACTATGGCTACACCTTC. It yields the protein CASSLAVGRDYGYTF.

The chain carries TRBV3-1 and TRBJ2-7; TRBD2 matches at 8 bases. The ends lost 3 bases at V and 5 bases at J; junction bases unmatched: 12. The germline gives CDR1 LGHDT, CDR2 YNNKEL (reference sequence). This CDR3 is 16 amino acids long. CDR3 loop: CASSHGTALRGDEQYF. CDR3 DNA sequence: TGTGCCAGCAGCCACGGGACGGCCCTGCGGGGGGACGAGCAGTACTTC.

This chain joins TRBV28 and TRBJ2-1; the D is unclear. The end of the DNA is better explained by TRBJ2-7, so the J call may be wrong. This CDR3 spans 12 amino acids. Germline CDR1 MDHEN, CDR2 SYDVKM. As DNA, the CDR3 is TGTGCCAGCAGTGCCTTTGTCAATGAGCAGTACTTC. Its protein is CASSAFVNEQYF.